Presented here are 28 T cell receptor beta chains from one specimen sequenced in a study of a mutant IDH1 vaccine in newly diagnosed glioma (dated by TCRdb to about 2021). This specimen's time point label, per the study, means: baseline, week 1 (first vaccination visit). What this sample's treatment or condition label stands for: pre-vaccination baseline after standard-of-care therapy. The library was made by the immunoSEQ multiplex PCR assay. What TCRdb holds here is the immuneACCESS table cut down to in-frame rearrangements. Part of the clones is not present; checked against another copy, under half of the missing clones reflect an unresolved V gene, and the others are unexplained. The sample table shows fewer than 45,000 clones, and 78% are seen once. The ten most abundant clones make up approximately 9.9% of the sample. The sample in question was PBMCs, obtained from a glioma patient treated with radiotherapy, temozolomide or both. These receptors were obtained from a man aged 40-49 years with glioma. Some clones in this sample may be carry-over from other donors' samples.

The gene calls are TRBV9 and TRBJ1-1; a weak D match, TRBD1 (5 bases). The CDR3 is 14 amino acids. V was trimmed by 4 bases and J by 6 bases, leaving 16 bases between them. The germline CDR1 and CDR2 sequences are SGDLS and YYNGEE. CDR3 residues: CASSQGRVSAEAFF. DNA of the CDR3: TGTGCCAGCAGCCAGGGCAGGGTGTCGGCTGAAGCTTTCTTT.

V is TRBV9 and J is TRBJ2-2; the D is unclear. Trimming took 4 bases from V and 7 from J, leaving 8 bases between them. Germline V gene sequence: CDR1 SGDLS, CDR2 YYNGEE. CDR3 size: 12 residues. CDR3 residues: CASSLMGGELFF. The DNA of the CDR3 is TGTGCCAGCAGCCTAATGGGCGGGGAGCTGTTTTTT.

V is TRBV7-9 and J is TRBJ1-1, with D hard to call. V lost 3 bases to trimming and J lost 2 bases, with 16 bases between them. Germline V gene sequence: CDR1 SEHNR, CDR2 FQNEAQ (reference sequence). This CDR3 region has 16 residues. The CDR3 DNA follows: TGTGCCAGCAGCTTCGGGGTCCTCTCCCCTAACACTGAAGCTTTCTTT. Translated, it gives CASSFGVLSPNTEAFF.

This clone was recorded once. This chain uses TRBV4-1 with TRBJ2-7; D is possibly TRBD2 (6 bases). Germline assignment: CDR1 MGHRA and CDR2 YSYEKL. V lost 5 bases, J lost 2 bases, and 13 bases lay in between. CDR3 length equals 14 residues. CDR3 nucleotides: TGCGCCAGCAGCACGGGGGTTCCCGCCTACGAGCAGTACTTC. Its protein product is CASSTGVPAYEQYF.

This clone showed up just once. The chain uses TRBV7-2 and TRBJ1-5; the D is unclear. The ends were cut back, 5 bases at V and 8 bases at J, with 22 bases in the middle. This CDR3 comprises 16 residues. CDR1 and CDR2 from the germline V gene are SGHTA and FQGNSA. The CDR3 coding sequence is TGTGCCAGCAGCCCAATTCGGCTGGGAGGTTCGGAGCCCCAGCATTTT. Encoded protein: CASSPIRLGGSEPQHF.

This clone came up once. A much more abundant neighbour one base away suggests this may be a read error. Distinct nucleotide sequences in the sample also encode this CDR3. The chain has TRBV6-5 and TRBJ2-6, with D unresolved. V was pared by 6 bases and J by 0 bases, with 3 bases between. The CDR3 consists of 13 residues. Germline CDR1 is MNHEY and CDR2 is SVGAGI. CDR3 in DNA: TGTGCCAGCAGGGACTCTGGGGCCAACGTCCTGACTTTC. Protein: CASRDSGANVLTF.

Written as DNA, the CDR3 is TGTGCCAGCAGCTTAGATCGTGGGGGGGGCTACGAGCAGTACTTC. Protein sequence: CASSLDRGGGYEQYF. V usage is TRBV7-2 and J usage is TRBJ2-7, with TRBD2 identical over 7 bases. J gave up 3 bases and V 1 base, and 6 bases lay outside the gene matches. This CDR3 is built from 15 residues. CDR1 is SGHTA, CDR2 FQGNSA, per germline. Combining the CDR3 with reference TRBV7-2 and TRBJ2-7 gives the whole variable domain GAGVSQSPSNKVTEKGKDVELRCDPISGHTALYWYRQSLGQGLEFLIYFQGNSAPDKSGLPSDRFSAERTGGSVSTLTIQRTQQEDSAVYLCASSLDRGGGYEQYFGPGTRLTVT.

The chain recombines TRBV6-6 with TRBJ2-7, with 11 bases matching TRBD2. Germline V gene lookup returns CDR1 MNHNY and CDR2 SVGAGI (reference sequence). With V trimmed by 7 bases and J by 3 bases, 2 bases remained unmatched. The CDR3 is 13 residues long. This chain's CDR3 is CASKTSGGYEQYF. CDR3 sequence (DNA): TGTGCCAGCAAAACTAGCGGGGGCTACGAGCAGTACTTC.

The chain recombines TRBV30 with TRBJ2-7; 7 nucleotides line up with TRBD2. The CDR3 sequence is 15 residues long. Trimming at V came to 4 bases and at J to 1 base, leaving 10 bases not matched to a gene. Germline V CDR1 and CDR2: GTSNPN, SVGIG (reference sequence). The CDR3 loop is CAWKGRGDGSYEQYF. In DNA form, the CDR3 reads TGTGCCTGGAAGGGGAGGGGAGATGGATCCTACGAGCAGTACTTC.

This clone was recorded once. The chain carries TRBV7-9 and TRBJ1-2, with TRBD1 matching over 7 bases. The V and J ends lost 8 bases and 2 bases, in that order; junction bases with no gene match: 5. The CDR3 loop spans 13 amino acids. CDR1 and CDR2 (germline): SEHNR, FQNEAQ (reference sequence). DNA for the CDR3: TGTGCCAGCCTAACGACAGGGAACTATGGCTACACCTTC. It codes for CASLTTGNYGYTF. Using reference TRBV7-9 and TRBJ1-2 for the parts outside the CDR3, the full variable domain is DTGVSQNPRHKITKRGQNVTFRCDPISEHNRLYWYRQTLGQGPEFLTYFQNEAQLEKSRLLSDRFSAERPKGSFSTLEIQRTEQGDSAMYLCASLTTGNYGYTFGSGTRLTVV.

The chain employs TRBV5-1 and TRBJ1-2; D is perhaps TRBD1 (5 bases). Germline V CDR1 and CDR2: SGHRS, YFSETQ. The CDR3 length is 16 residues. V was trimmed by 2 bases and J by 1 base, leaving 15 bases between them. In DNA form, the CDR3 reads TGCGCCAGCAGCTTACTTGGGACGGCTATTAACTATGGCTACACCTTC. As protein: CASSLLGTAINYGYTF.

The V and J genes are TRBV6-1 and TRBJ2-4; possible D gene TRBD2, 6 bases. The CDR3 has 14 residues. The germline V and J ends were trimmed by 2 bases and 8 bases, with 13 bases remaining between them. The germline V gene encodes CDR1 MNHNS and CDR2 SASEGT. Here the CDR3 DNA reads TGTGCCAGCAGTGAATCGGAGGGTCCGGACATTCAGTACTTC. Its protein is CASSESEGPDIQYF.

This clone was detected only a few times. The chain combines TRBV19 with TRBJ1-6; the match to TRBD1 covers 7 bases. The CDR3 is 17 residues long. J lost 13 bases, V lost 5 bases, and 20 bases had no gene match. From germline, CDR1 is LNHDA and CDR2 SQIVND (reference sequence). The CDR3 DNA follows: TGTGCCAGTAGTCTGCATACCGGGACAGCTTCTCCTAATCCCCTCCACTTT. Its protein is CASSLHTGTASPNPLHF.

The chain couples TRBV6-1 to TRBJ1-3; unclear D gene. Trimming took 3 bases from V and 0 from J, leaving 9 bases between them. This CDR3 is 15 amino acids long. Per germline, CDR1 MNHNS and CDR2 SASEGT. The CDR3 bases are TGTGCCAGCAGTGAGGACGGACTCTCTGGAAACACCATATATTTT. This encodes CASSEDGLSGNTIYF.

The V and J genes are TRBV27 and TRBJ2-7; TRBD1 agrees at 9 bases. The J segment lost 0 bases and the V segment lost 4 bases, leaving 4 bases of the junction unmatched. Germline V gene data show CDR1 as MNHEY and CDR2 as SMNVEV (reference sequence). The CDR3 loop spans 15 amino acids. CDR3 residues: CASSSRQGGSYEQYF. In DNA form, the CDR3 reads TGTGCCAGCAGTTCCAGACAGGGGGGCTCCTACGAGCAGTACTTC.

The chain links TRBV5-1 to TRBJ2-3; D is ambiguous. The CDR3 is 11 amino acids. Germline V gene sequence: CDR1 SGHRS, CDR2 YFSETQ. The V and J ends lost 1 base and 5 bases respectively, with 2 bases between them. CDR3 sequence reads: CASSLLDTQYF. The CDR3 DNA follows: TGCGCCAGCAGCTTGCTAGATACGCAGTATTTT.

V gene TRBV6-4 combines with J gene TRBJ1-2; D is perhaps TRBD1 (5 bases). The CDR3 is 16 amino acids. Germline lookup yields CDR1 MRHNA and CDR2 SNTAGT. V was cut by 0 bases and J by 5 bases, with 16 bases left in between. As DNA, the CDR3 is TGTGCCAGCAGTGACTCAGCAGCAGGCCGGGGGTATGGCTACACCTTC. It yields the protein CASSDSAAGRGYGYTF.

The V call is TRBV18, the J call TRBJ1-1, with a weak D call TRBD1 (6 bases). CDR1 is KGHSH, CDR2 LQKENI, per germline. The CDR3 length is 14 residues. Trimming removed 3 bases at V and 6 bases at J, with 14 bases between. Written as DNA, the CDR3 is TGTGCCAGCTCACCGACAGGATTACTAGCTGAAGCTTTCTTT. The encoded protein is CASSPTGLLAEAFF.

The chain recombines TRBV15 with TRBJ1-6; a possible D gene is TRBD1 (5 bases). Germline loops: CDR1 LNHNV, CDR2 YYDKDF (reference sequence). The CDR3 spans 13 residues. V was cut by 0 bases and J by 16 bases, with 13 bases left in between. As DNA, the CDR3 is TGTGCCACCAGCAGAGATCCGGGGGATGGACTCCACTTT. Amino acids: CATSRDPGDGLHF.

J is TRBJ2-1 and V is TRBV5-6; TRBD2 aligns across 10 bases. The CDR3 spans 15 residues. Germline V lookup: CDR1 SGHDT, CDR2 YYEEEE. The V gene end was trimmed by 2 bases and the J gene end by 6 bases; junction bases not matched to a gene: 5. For the CDR3, the DNA is TGTGCCAGCAGCTTTTTTTTAGCGGGGGGCAATGAGCAGTTCTTC. The encoded protein is CASSFFLAGGNEQFF.

Here the CDR3 DNA reads TGTGCTAGTGGTTTGGTACGGTCCGACCAGCCCCAGCATTTT. Its protein product is CASGLVRSDQPQHF. This chain connects TRBV12-5 to TRBJ1-5, with unresolved D. V shed 0 bases and J shed 7 bases, with 10 bases lying between them. This CDR3 region has 14 residues. Germline V gene sequence: CDR1 LGHNT, CDR2 FRNRAP.

V usage is TRBV27 and J usage is TRBJ1-1; 8 nucleotides match TRBD1. Germline V CDR1 and CDR2: MNHEY, SMNVEV (reference sequence). J lost 1 base, V lost 5 bases, and 9 bases had no gene match. This CDR3 is built from 16 residues. The CDR3 nucleotides are TGTGCCAGCAGTCAATATCCCGGGACAGGGAACACTGAAGCTTTCTTT. Residues: CASSQYPGTGNTEAFF.

A single count supports this clone. The rearrangement links TRBV6-5 to TRBJ1-1, with D unclear. The V and J ends lost 4 bases and 6 bases respectively, with 15 bases between them. Germline V gives CDR1 MNHEY, CDR2 SVGAGI. This CDR3 comprises 14 residues. CDR3 in DNA: TGTGCCAGCAGTTCTCCGGACGGCGTCGCTGAAGCTTTCTTT. Amino acids: CASSSPDGVAEAFF.

The V call is TRBV4-2, the J call TRBJ1-4, with D possibly being TRBD1 (6 bases). Between the trimmed V and J ends, which lost 4 bases and 7 bases, there was a span of 16 bases. This CDR3 contains 15 residues. From germline, CDR1 is LGHNA and CDR2 YNFKEQ. CDR3 sequence reads: CASSLPGGGGEKLFF. CDR3 nucleotides: TGTGCCAGCAGCCTGCCTGGAGGGGGAGGTGAAAAACTGTTTTTT.

The chain is built from TRBV6-1 and TRBJ2-5; 15 bases agree with TRBD2. This CDR3 is 16 amino acids long. V was pared by 3 bases and J by 5 bases, with 4 bases of the junction left unmatched. Germline assignment: CDR1 MNHNS and CDR2 SASEGT. This CDR3 is CASSDGLAGGPETQYF. The CDR3 DNA sequence: TGTGCCAGCAGTGACGGACTAGCGGGGGGGCCTGAGACCCAGTACTTC.

V gene TRBV28 combines with J gene TRBJ1-3, with 9 bases matching TRBD1. V was pared by 8 bases and J by 0 bases, with 5 bases of the junction left unmatched. The CDR3 loop spans 15 amino acids. Germline CDR1 MDHEN, CDR2 SYDVKM. The CDR3 DNA sequence: TGTGCCAGCGAGGGGACAGGGCCCTCTGGAAACACCATATATTTT. It translates to CASEGTGPSGNTIYF.

The V call is TRBV5-5, the J call TRBJ2-6; 13 bases align to TRBD2. Trimming at V came to 4 bases and at J to 0 bases, leaving 1 base not matched to a gene. The CDR3 runs to 17 residues. Germline CDR1 reads SGHKS; CDR2 reads YYEKEE (reference sequence). The chain's CDR3 is CASSRLAGGSGANVLTF. The CDR3 DNA sequence: TGTGCCAGCAGCCGACTAGCGGGGGGCTCTGGGGCCAACGTCCTGACTTTC. Based on the CDR3 plus reference TRBV5-5 and TRBJ2-6, the full variable domain is DAGVTQSPTHLIKTRGQQVTLRCSPISGHKSVSWYQQVLGQGPQFIFQYYEKEERGRGNFPDRFSARQFPNYSSELNVNALLLGDSALYLCASSRLAGGSGANVLTFGAGSRLTVL.

The rearrangement joins TRBV7-9 to TRBJ1-1; no reliable D call. The CDR3 is made up of 15 amino acids. V was shortened by 5 bases and J by 4 bases, with 17 bases between the two germline ends. Germline CDR1 is SEHNR and CDR2 is FQNEAQ (reference sequence). The CDR3 region is CASSARPGMGTEAFF. The DNA of the CDR3 is TGTGCCAGCAGCGCTCGCCCGGGGATGGGCACTGAAGCTTTCTTT.